The 9 T cell receptor beta chains below were found in one sample sequenced in a study of cytomegalovirus exposure and HLA in healthy donors. Primers for the PCR totalled 60 Vbeta and 13 Jbeta. The repertoire was sequenced with immunoSEQ multiplex PCR; TCRdb's copy has only in-frame clones and lacks some. Of some 170,000 clones in the sample, approximately 80% were seen once. Sequencing was carried out using PBMCs. The origin of the receptors is a young woman in good health and CMV-seronegative.

This rearrangement joins TRBV29-1 to TRBJ1-2, with D possibly TRBD1 on 6 matching bases. The ends were cut back, 4 bases at V and 0 bases at J, with 12 bases in the middle. Per germline, CDR1 SQVTM and CDR2 ANQGSEA. This CDR3 spans 14 amino acids. The CDR3: CSVVDQGSNYGYTF. The CDR3 nucleotides read TGCAGCGTTGTGGATCAGGGGTCTAACTATGGCTACACCTTC.

This clone was counted between two and nine times. The V gene is TRBV5-1, the J gene TRBJ1-6; D possibly corresponds to TRBD1 (5 bases). The CDR3 has 14 residues. Germline values: CDR1 SGHRS, CDR2 YFSETQ. V lost 4 bases, J lost 8 bases, and 13 bases lay in between. In DNA, the CDR3 is TGCGCCAGCAGCCTCAGGGTTAGGGATTCACCCCTCCACTTT. Its protein product is CASSLRVRDSPLHF.

This chain links TRBV7-8 with TRBJ1-4, with no clear D. Trimming cost V 1 base and J 8 bases, with 11 bases left between them. This CDR3 spans 14 amino acids. From germline, CDR1 is SGHVS and CDR2 FQNEAQ. CDR3 amino acids: CASSLVSAREKLFF. The CDR3 DNA reads as TGTGCCAGCAGCTTAGTGTCAGCTAGGGAAAAACTGTTTTTT.

V and J are TRBV10-2 and TRBJ2-7; 9 bases align to TRBD1. The CDR3 loop spans 15 amino acids. The V gene's germline CDR1 is WSHSY and CDR2 SAAADI. Trimming took 9 bases from V and 6 from J; bases not matched to a gene: 15. CDR3 nucleotide sequence: TGCGCCAGTCGGGGACGGACAGGGGCCTCCGCCGAGCAGTACTTC. It yields the protein CASRGRTGASAEQYF.

V usage is TRBV5-1 and J usage is TRBJ1-5; 7 bases agree with TRBD1. The V and J ends lost 4 bases and 2 bases, in that order; junction bases with no gene match: 0. The V gene's germline CDR1 is SGHRS and CDR2 YFSETQ. The CDR3 consists of 13 residues. The CDR3 is CASSQGGNQPQHF. CDR3 nucleotide sequence: TGCGCCAGCAGCCAGGGGGGCAATCAGCCCCAGCATTTT.

This clone was seen only a few times. The chain recombines TRBV5-1 with TRBJ1-2; TRBD1 aligns across 9 bases. The CDR3 consists of 16 residues. The V segment lost 4 bases and the J segment 6 bases; nucleotides outside the gene matches: 13. Germline values: CDR1 SGHRS, CDR2 YFSETQ. The CDR3 region is CASSKDRGAGSDGYTF. DNA for the CDR3: TGCGCCAGCAGCAAGGACAGGGGAGCAGGTAGTGATGGCTACACCTTC.

The genes are TRBV4-1 and TRBJ2-7; no reliable D call. The V gene lost 3 bases and the J gene lost 6 bases, with 15 bases spanning the gap. Germline CDR1 reads MGHRA; CDR2 reads YSYEKL. The CDR3 runs 14 residues. The CDR3 here is CASSHEEPACEQYF. CDR3 DNA sequence: TGCGCCAGCAGCCATGAGGAGCCGGCGTGCGAGCAGTACTTC.

The chain uses TRBV19 and TRBJ1-2; D gene unclear. CDR3 length equals 13 residues. Germline V lookup: CDR1 LNHDA, CDR2 SQIVND (reference sequence). The V end was cut by 5 bases, the J end by 10 bases, with 17 bases between. DNA of the CDR3: TGTGCCAGTAGTCCTGACACGGGGAGGGACTACACCTTC. Its protein is CASSPDTGRDYTF.

CDR3 loop: CASSLGSREGLSKNIQYF. The CDR3 DNA sequence: TGTGCCAGCAGCTTAGGGAGTCGGGAGGGGCTATCCAAAAACATTCAGTACTTC. This rearrangement joins TRBV7-6 to TRBJ2-4, with 8 nucleotides matching TRBD2. Losses at the gene ends were 1 base for V and 2 bases for J; bases not matched to a gene: 10. The V gene's germline CDR1 is SGHVS and CDR2 FNYEAQ. The CDR3 loop spans 18 amino acids.